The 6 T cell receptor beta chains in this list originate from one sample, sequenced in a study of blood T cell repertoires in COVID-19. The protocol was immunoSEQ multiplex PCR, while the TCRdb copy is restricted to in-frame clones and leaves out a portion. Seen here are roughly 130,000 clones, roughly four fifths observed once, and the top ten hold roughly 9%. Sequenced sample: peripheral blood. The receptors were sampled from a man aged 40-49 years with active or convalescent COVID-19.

CDR3 amino acids: CASSLTNLVGAGPTF. For the CDR3, the DNA is TGTGCCAGCAGCTTAACGAATCTAGTCGGCGCCGGTCCCACCTTC. The J gene is TRBJ1-2, the V gene TRBV7-9; D gene uncertain. Germline-derived CDR1 and CDR2 are SEHNR and FQNEAQ (reference sequence). With 2 bases removed from V and 13 bases from J, the gap between germline ends came to 23 bases. The CDR3 is 15 amino acids.

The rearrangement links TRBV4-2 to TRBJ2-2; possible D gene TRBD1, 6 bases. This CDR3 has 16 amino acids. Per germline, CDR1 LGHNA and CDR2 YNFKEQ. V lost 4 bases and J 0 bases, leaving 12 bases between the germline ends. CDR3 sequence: CASSRQGQTNTGELFF. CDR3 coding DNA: TGTGCCAGCAGCCGCCAGGGACAAACGAACACCGGGGAGCTGTTTTTT.

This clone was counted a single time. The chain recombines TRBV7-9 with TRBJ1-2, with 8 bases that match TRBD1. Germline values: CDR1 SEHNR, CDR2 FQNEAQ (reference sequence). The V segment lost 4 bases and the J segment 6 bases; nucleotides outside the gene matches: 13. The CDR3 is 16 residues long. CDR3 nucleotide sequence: TGTGCCAGCAGCTCCGCCGACAGGGGCCGGGTTGATGGCTACACCTTC. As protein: CASSSADRGRVDGYTF.

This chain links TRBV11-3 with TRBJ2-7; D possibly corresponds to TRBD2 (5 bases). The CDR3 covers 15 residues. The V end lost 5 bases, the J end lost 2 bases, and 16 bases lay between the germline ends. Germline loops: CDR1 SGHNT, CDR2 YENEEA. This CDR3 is CASSQGEGSPYEQYF. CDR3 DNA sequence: TGTGCCAGCAGCCAAGGTGAGGGTTCCCCCTACGAGCAGTACTTC.

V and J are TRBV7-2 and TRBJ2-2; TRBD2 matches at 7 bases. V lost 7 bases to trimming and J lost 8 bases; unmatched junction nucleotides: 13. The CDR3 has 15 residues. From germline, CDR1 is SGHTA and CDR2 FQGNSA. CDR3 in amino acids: CASTSTGGSPGELFF. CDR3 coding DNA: TGTGCCAGCACCTCTACGGGGGGTTCGCCGGGGGAGCTGTTTTTT.

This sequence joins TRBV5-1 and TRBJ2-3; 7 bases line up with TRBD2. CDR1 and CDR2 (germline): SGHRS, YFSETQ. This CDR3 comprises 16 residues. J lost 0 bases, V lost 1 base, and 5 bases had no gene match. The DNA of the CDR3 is TGCGCCAGCAGCTTGAGTCGGGGGGTTAGCACAGATACGCAGTATTTT. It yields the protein CASSLSRGVSTDTQYF.